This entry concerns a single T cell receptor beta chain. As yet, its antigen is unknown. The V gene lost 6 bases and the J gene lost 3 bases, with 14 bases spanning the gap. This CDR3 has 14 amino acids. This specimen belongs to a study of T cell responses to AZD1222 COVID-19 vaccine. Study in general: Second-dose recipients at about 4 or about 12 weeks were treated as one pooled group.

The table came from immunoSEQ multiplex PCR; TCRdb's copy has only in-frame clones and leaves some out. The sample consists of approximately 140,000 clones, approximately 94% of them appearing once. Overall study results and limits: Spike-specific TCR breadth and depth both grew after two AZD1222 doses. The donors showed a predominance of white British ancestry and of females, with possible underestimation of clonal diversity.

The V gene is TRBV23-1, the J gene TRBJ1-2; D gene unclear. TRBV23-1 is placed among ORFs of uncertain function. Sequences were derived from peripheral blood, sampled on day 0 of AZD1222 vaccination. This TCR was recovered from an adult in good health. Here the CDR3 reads CASRIVGMDYGYTF. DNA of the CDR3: TGCGCCAGCAGGATTGTCGGGATGGACTATGGCTACACCTTC.